Below, 11 T cell receptor beta chains from the same sample are listed, as sequenced in a study of T cells in Graves' hyperthyroidism and ophthalmopathy. The source material, RNA transcripts, was used to amplify TCR beta CDR3 regions. The study used the HTBI primer set for a first-round RT-PCR of the TCR CDR3. MiXCR, run by TCRdb on the multiplex PCR reads, gives a single entry per CDR3 protein. The table shows hundreds of thousands of distinct CDR3 sequences, with approximately 15% occurring only once. Sequenced input: blood. These receptors came from a woman aged 40 to 55 with Graves' ophthalmopathy.

Comment on this clonotype: One junction end does not reproduce the germline sequence, and a read error may be involved. The rearrangement joins TRBV28 to TRBJ2-2; weak D call: TRBD2 (5 bases). CDR3 length equals 15 residues. Germline-derived CDR1 and CDR2 are MDHEN and SYDVKM. The CDR3 bases are TGTACCAGCAGTCCCCCCTTATTGGCGGGCGGGGAGCTGTTTTTT. This encodes CTSSPPLLAGGELFF.

Many counts were recorded for this clonotype. V gene TRBV20-1 combines with J gene TRBJ2-3, with 11 bases aligning to TRBD2. The CDR3 totals 17 residues. The V gene's germline CDR1 is DFQATT and CDR2 SNEGSKA (reference sequence). The V segment lost 4 bases and the J segment 2 bases; nucleotides outside the gene matches: 11. The CDR3 DNA sequence: TGCAGTGCTAAGCTACTTAGCGGGGGGGAAACCACAGATACGCAGTATTTT. As protein: CSAKLLSGGETTDTQYF.

The chain couples TRBV12-3 or TRBV12-4 to TRBJ1-1, with TRBD1 as a possible D gene (5 bases). CDR3 length equals 13 residues. The V gene lost 3 bases and the J gene lost 5 bases, with 10 bases spanning the gap. The CDR3 sequence: CASSFMGQTEAFF. The CDR3 nucleotides are TGTGCCAGCAGTTTTATGGGGCAGACTGAAGCTTTCTTT.

This clonotype was seen ten or more times. The J gene is TRBJ2-7, the V gene TRBV6-2 or TRBV6-3; D unclear. The V gene lost 2 bases and the J gene lost 6 bases, with 14 bases spanning the gap. Germline CDR1 is MNHEY and CDR2 is SVGEGT. The CDR3 loop spans 14 amino acids. In nucleotides, the CDR3 is TGTGCCAGCAGTTACGACGGAGTTTCGATCGAGCAGTACTTC. It yields the protein CASSYDGVSIEQYF.

J is TRBJ2-3 and V is TRBV4-2; D ambiguous. CDR3 length: 15 amino acids. Germline V gene sequence: CDR1 LGHNA, CDR2 YNFKEQ. The V end lost 4 bases, the J end lost 2 bases, and 13 bases lay between the germline ends. CDR3 nucleotide sequence: TGTGCCAGCAGCCTATCAGGAGAACCCACAGATACGCAGTATTTT. Its translation is CASSLSGEPTDTQYF.

DNA of the CDR3: TGTGCCAGCAGTGAAGCTACGGGGTCCCAGCCCCAGCATTTT. This codes for CASSEATGSQPQHF. V usage is TRBV6-1 and J usage is TRBJ1-5; the D is unclear. Germline CDR1 and CDR2: MNHNS and SASEGT. CDR3 size: 14 residues. Trimming pared 0 bases from V and 7 bases from J, leaving 10 bases between.

This clonotype came up a few times. The CDR3 DNA reads as TGCGCCAGCAGCCAGATACAGTTAGCCAAAAACATTCAGTACTTC. Amino acid sequence: CASSQIQLAKNIQYF. This chain connects TRBV4-1 to TRBJ2-4; D ambiguous. Trimming removed 3 bases from V and 0 bases from J, with 9 bases in between. The CDR3 consists of 15 residues. Germline V gene sequence: CDR1 MGHRA, CDR2 YSYEKL.

The chain is built from TRBV20-1 and TRBJ2-2; either TRBD1 or TRBD2 may supply D (5 bases each). The V end was cut by 4 bases, the J end by 3 bases, with 12 bases between. Per germline, CDR1 DFQATT and CDR2 SNEGSKA (reference sequence). The CDR3 consists of 14 residues. CDR3 protein: CSATGRAHTGELFF. DNA of the CDR3: TGCAGTGCTACGGGACGGGCGCACACCGGGGAGCTGTTTTTT.

This clonotype was seen a few times. V is TRBV6-1 and J is TRBJ1-1; a possible D gene is TRBD1 (5 bases). Germline values: CDR1 MNHNS, CDR2 SASEGT. Deletions cut 5 bases from V and 1 base from J, with 11 bases between. The CDR3 is 14 residues long. In nucleotides, the CDR3 is TGTGCCAGCAGTACCCGGGGCCCGAACACTGAAGCTTTCTTT. Protein: CASSTRGPNTEAFF.

This clonotype was detected only a few times. This chain connects TRBV15 to TRBJ2-7; D gene uncertain. Germline lookup yields CDR1 LNHNV and CDR2 YYDKDF (reference sequence). Trimming removed 6 bases at V and 4 bases at J, with 10 bases between. This CDR3 has 12 amino acids. The CDR3 sequence is CATSRDGYEQYF. CDR3 in DNA: TGTGCCACCAGTAGGGATGGATACGAGCAGTACTTC.

This clonotype was observed a few times. The gene calls are TRBV28 and TRBJ2-7, with 14 nucleotides matching TRBD2. CDR1 is MDHEN, CDR2 SYDVKM, per germline. J was trimmed by 1 base and V by 7 bases; bases with no gene match: 12. The CDR3 is 18 amino acids. DNA of the CDR3: TGTGCCAGCACCTCCGGGGGACTAGCGGGAGTCTATTCCTACGAGCAGTACTTC. Translating gives CASTSGGLAGVYSYEQYF.